The 2 T cell receptor beta chains in this list originate from one sample, sequenced in a study of regulatory T cells in long-lasting Graves disease (dated by TCRdb to about 2021). The sample's time point label, in plain terms: newly diagnosed GD, antithyroid drugs for less than 3 months. For both TCR sequencing and RNA sequencing, RNA was extracted from PBMCs using TRIzol. The library was obtained by multiplex PCR. Instrument on record: Illumina HiSeq 4000. TCR beta libraries were built with iRepertoire HTBI primers and Arm-PCR amplification of CDR3 regions. TCRdb trimmed public reads at Q25 via fastp, called clones via MiXCR and kept in-frame beta chains. Each CDR3 protein gets just one entry, which takes the most common genes and DNA from the rows behind it. The sample has over 200,000 distinct CDR3 sequences on record, 15% to 20% of them singletons. More than 20% of the sample goes to the ten largest clones.

This sample comprised peripheral blood mononuclear cells (PBMCs), obtained at new diagnosis, from a patient treated with antithyroid drugs. Receptors originate from a female donor with Graves disease.

This clonotype was recorded at least ten times. The chain carries TRBV5-5 and TRBJ1-4, with D unclear. V was shortened by 4 bases and J by 7 bases, with 20 bases between the two germline ends. The length of the CDR3 is 16 residues. CDR1 and CDR2 (germline): SGHKS, YYEKEE (reference sequence). The CDR3 loop is CASSVNWLSVGEKLFF. CDR3 nucleotides: TGTGCCAGCAGCGTAAACTGGCTGTCGGTGGGTGAAAAACTGTTTTTT.

The V call is TRBV2, the J call TRBJ1-2; unclear D gene. The germline gives CDR1 SNHLY, CDR2 FYNNEI. This CDR3 is 15 amino acids long. Trimming removed 8 bases at V and 4 bases at J, with 20 bases between. In nucleotides, the CDR3 is TGTGCCAGCCTCAAGGCCGGGCCAGGTGGCTATGGCTACACCTTC. Translating it yields CASLKAGPGGYGYTF. The full variable domain, rest sourced from reference TRBV2 and TRBJ1-2, is EPEVTQTPSHQVTQMGQEVILRCVPISNHLYFYWYRQILGQKVEFLVSFYNNEISEKSEIFDDQFSVERPDGSNFTLKIRSTKLEDSAMYFCASLKAGPGGYGYTFGSGTRLTVV.